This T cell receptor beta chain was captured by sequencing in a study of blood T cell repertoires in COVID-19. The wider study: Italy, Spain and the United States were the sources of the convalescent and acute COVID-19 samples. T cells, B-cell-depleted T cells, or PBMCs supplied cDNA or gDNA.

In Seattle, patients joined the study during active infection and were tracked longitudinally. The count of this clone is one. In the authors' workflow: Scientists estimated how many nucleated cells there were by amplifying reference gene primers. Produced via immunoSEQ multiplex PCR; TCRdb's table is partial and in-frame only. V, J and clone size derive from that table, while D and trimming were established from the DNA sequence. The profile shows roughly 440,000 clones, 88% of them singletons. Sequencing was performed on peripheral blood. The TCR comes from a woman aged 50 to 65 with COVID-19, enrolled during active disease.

The CDR3 sequence: CASGTTAGRVLSGTQYF. The CDR3, as DNA: TGTGCCAGCGGGACCACAGCGGGGCGGGTCTTAAGTGGGACCCAGTACTTC. The chain has TRBV28 and TRBJ2-5; 7 nucleotides agree with TRBD2. CDR1 is MDHEN and CDR2 is SYDVKM in the germline V gene. The CDR3 consists of 17 residues. With V trimmed by 8 bases and J by 7 bases, 22 bases remained unmatched. The full variable domain, completed using reference TRBV28 and TRBJ2-5, is DVKVTQSSRYLVKRTGEKVFLECVQDMDHENMFWYRQDPGLGLRLIYFSYDVKMKEKGDIPEGYSVSREKKERFSLILESASTNQTSMYLCASGTTAGRVLSGTQYFGPGTRLLVL.